This record concerns one TCR beta chain sequence. Presence of unique molecular identifiers characterized the TCR beta cDNA libraries. Starting from around 0.96 to 9.9 million T cells, the study yielded hundreds of thousands of cDNA molecules. TCRdb reprocessed the PCR reads with MiXCR, giving one entry per CDR3 protein. The sample gives around 160,000 distinct CDR3 sequences, around 34% of which show up once; over 25% is in the top ten. This record comes from a study of post-analysis software for immune sequencing data. Sequencing was performed on blood, taken after autologous hematopoietic stem cell transplantation. The clonotype originates from a girl aged 5-17 years with multiple sclerosis.

The CDR3: CASSQLAGSSYNEQFF. In DNA form, the CDR3 reads TGTGCCAGCTCACAACTAGCGGGTAGCTCCTACAATGAGCAGTTCTTC. The rearrangement links TRBV3-1 to TRBJ2-1; 9 nucleotides align to TRBD2. Germline CDR1 LGHDT, CDR2 YNNKEL (reference sequence). Trimming removed 8 bases from V and 0 bases from J; junction bases left unmatched: 8. The CDR3 contains 16 residues.